This T cell receptor (beta chain) was recovered during a study of spatial heterogeneity in lung cancer. With 0 bases clipped from V and 1 base from J, the junction kept 7 bases outside the gene matches. Germline CDR1 and CDR2: DFQATT and SNEGSKA (reference sequence). The CDR3 sequence is 16 residues long. Each TCR cDNA molecule carried a unique molecular identifier. From the 5' RACE reads, TCRdb called clonotypes with MiXCR, one entry per CDR3 protein. In the table there are a few thousand distinct CDR3 sequences, roughly 50% of which are singletons. As to time point: sample taken at primary tumor resection. The authors sequenced whole RNA from tumor, nontumor lung or frozen PBMC without sorting. The donors comprised approximately 72 untreated early-stage non-small cell lung cancer patients. A note on this clonotype: Found in a library prepared for alpha chains, this beta chain is an off-target read, and its abundance has little meaning.

This material consisted of PBMCs, taken at surgery. The TCR comes from a female donor with early-stage non-small cell lung cancer. This chain uses TRBV20-1 with TRBJ2-3; 7 bases are shared with TRBD1. In DNA, the CDR3 is TGCAGTGCTAGAGATCCTGCGACAGGGCGCACAGATACGCAGTATTTT. Residues: CSARDPATGRTDTQYF.